The present TCR beta chain was sequenced within a study of identical twins' blood T cells. The V gene end was trimmed by 8 bases and the J gene end by 8 bases; junction bases not matched to a gene: 12. The CDR3 is made up of 13 amino acids. Germline V gene sequence: CDR1 DFQATT, CDR2 SNEGSKA (reference sequence). Study-wide results and limits: Shared CDR3 clonotype counts tracked mainly the product of cloneset sizes.

Worth noting for this clonotype: As yet, its antigen is unknown.

Libraries were made from RNA as TCR cDNA, using a modified protocol. MiXCR, run by TCRdb on the 5' RACE reads, gives a single entry per CDR3 protein. The sample has hundreds of thousands of distinct CDR3 sequences, about 28% seen once. Sequenced sample: PBMCs. This chain uses TRBV20-1 with TRBJ2-1; TRBD1 matches 7 bases. The sequence was collected from a woman between 18 and 50 years old in good health. This CDR3 is CSTEGQIYDEQFF. The CDR3 DNA follows: TGCAGTACTGAGGGACAGATTTACGATGAGCAGTTCTTC.